This passage covers 10 T cell receptor beta chains from one sample sequenced in a study of blood T cell repertoires in COVID-19. The table came from immunoSEQ multiplex PCR; TCRdb's copy has only in-frame clones and leaves some out. The sample shows hundreds of thousands of clones, roughly 90% of them seen only once. Material: PBMCs or T cells enriched from blood (not recorded which). The source is a woman in her thirties with acute COVID-19.

V and J are TRBV27 and TRBJ2-7, with 7 nucleotides matching TRBD1. Germline CDR1 reads MNHEY; CDR2 reads SMNVEV (reference sequence). With 5 bases clipped from V and 3 bases from J, the junction kept 7 bases outside the gene matches. The CDR3 extends over 14 amino acids. CDR3 amino acids: CASSPGQAVYEQYF. CDR3 nucleotide sequence: TGTGCCAGCAGTCCTGGACAGGCCGTCTACGAGCAGTACTTC.

This chain joins TRBV29-1 and TRBJ2-1, with TRBD2 matching over 11 bases. The germline V gene encodes CDR1 SQVTM and CDR2 ANQGSEA. The CDR3 spans 16 residues. Trimming at V came to 7 bases and at J to 0 bases, leaving 8 bases not matched to a gene. This CDR3 reads CSGVSTSGGSYNEQFF. The CDR3 region has the DNA TGCAGCGGAGTCTCCACTAGCGGGGGCTCCTACAATGAGCAGTTCTTC.

The chain links TRBV7-6 to TRBJ2-3; the D gene is possibly TRBD1 (5 bases). V was trimmed by 6 bases and J by 0 bases, leaving 7 bases between them. The CDR3 is made up of 13 amino acids. Germline V CDR1 and CDR2: SGHVS, FNYEAQ. The CDR3 region is CASSRQSTDTQYF. The CDR3, as DNA: TGTGCCAGCAGTAGACAGAGCACAGATACGCAGTATTTT.

This chain connects TRBV12-3 or TRBV12-4 to TRBJ2-1; possible D gene TRBD1, 5 bases. This CDR3 is built from 13 residues. V shed 1 base and J shed 10 bases, with 11 bases lying between them. In DNA form, the CDR3 reads TGTGCCAGCAGTTTAGGGGGCGCGTGGGAGCAGTTCTTC. Encoded protein: CASSLGGAWEQFF.

The genes are TRBV11-3 and TRBJ2-1; TRBD2 matches 7 bases. After removal of 5 bases from V and 9 bases from J, the junction contained 13 bases not matched to a gene. The CDR3 loop spans 15 amino acids. The germline V gene encodes CDR1 SGHNT and CDR2 YENEEA. CDR3 residues: CASSGRWGGVAEQFF. The CDR3 DNA reads TGTGCCAGCAGCGGACGTTGGGGGGGGGTTGCTGAGCAGTTCTTC.

The chain joins TRBV28 to TRBJ1-2, with D possibly TRBD1 on 5 matching bases. This CDR3 region has 14 residues. V shed 3 bases and J shed 4 bases, with 12 bases lying between them. In germline, CDR1 is MDHEN, CDR2 SYDVKM. This CDR3 reads CASSFGQGAYGYTF. CDR3 bases: TGTGCCAGCAGTTTTGGGCAGGGTGCCTATGGCTACACCTTC.

V usage is TRBV14 and J usage is TRBJ2-2, with a possible D match to TRBD2 (6 bases). The CDR3 is 15 residues long. Per the germline V gene, CDR1 is SGHDN and CDR2 is FVKESK. V was trimmed by 2 bases and J by 5 bases, leaving 12 bases between them. The CDR3 DNA reads TGTGCCAGCAGCCAACCCGGGACTCTGACCGGGGAGCTGTTTTTT. Protein product: CASSQPGTLTGELFF.

The genes are TRBV10-1 and TRBJ2-1; 10 bases match TRBD1. V shed 7 bases and J 7 bases; nucleotides not matched to a gene: 4. Looked up from germline, CDR1 is WNHNN and CDR2 is SYGVQD (reference sequence). The CDR3 covers 13 residues. The CDR3 here is CASTPGQGNEQFF. DNA of the CDR3: TGCGCCAGCACTCCGGGACAGGGGAATGAGCAGTTCTTC.

The gene calls are TRBV9 and TRBJ2-1; D is possibly TRBD2 (5 bases). Germline loops: CDR1 SGDLS, CDR2 YYNGEE. The CDR3 totals 15 residues. Trimming pared 0 bases from V and 6 bases from J, leaving 13 bases between. CDR3 in amino acids: CASSVELDGRNEQFF. The CDR3 DNA follows: TGTGCCAGCAGCGTAGAACTAGATGGCCGCAATGAGCAGTTCTTC. The full variable domain, rest sourced from reference TRBV9 and TRBJ2-1, is DSGVTQTPKHLITATGQRVTLRCSPRSGDLSVYWYQQSLDQGLQFLIQYYNGEERAKGNILERFSAQQFPDLHSELNLSSLELGDSALYFCASSVELDGRNEQFFGPGTRLTVL.

The genes are TRBV7-9 and TRBJ2-7; 7 nucleotides align to TRBD2. The V gene's germline CDR1 is SEHNR and CDR2 FQNEAQ (reference sequence). J lost 5 bases, V lost 5 bases, and 12 bases had no gene match. CDR3 length: 15 amino acids. In DNA, the CDR3 is TGTGCCAGCAGCCCCCTGTTAGGGAGGGCCGACGAGCAGTACTTC. This encodes CASSPLLGRADEQYF.